This T cell receptor beta chain was recorded in a study of cytomegalovirus exposure and HLA in healthy donors. General study points: Indistinguishable V segments such as TRBV6-2 and TRBV6-3 were excluded.

This clone appeared a few times. Its antigen is undetermined. Germline CDR1 is SGHNT and CDR2 is YYREEE (reference sequence). This CDR3 spans 14 amino acids. The V and J ends lost 0 bases and 2 bases, in that order; junction bases with no gene match: 0. Vbeta (60) and Jbeta (13) primers were used in the PCR. Profiling relied on immunoSEQ multiplex PCR, and the TCRdb table lists in-frame clones only, not all of them. The data contain 150,000 or so clones, roughly 80% of them singletons. Sequencing input: PBMCs. The V gene is TRBV5-4, the J gene TRBJ2-7; 9 bases align to TRBD2. This TCR derives from a female donor in good health and CMV-seronegative. CDR3 DNA sequence: TGTGCCAGCAGCTTGGCTAGCGGGGCCTACGAGCAGTACTTC. It is translated as CASSLASGAYEQYF. The variable domain in full, completed from reference TRBV5-4 and TRBJ2-7, reads ETGVTQSPTHLIKTRGQQVTLRCSSQSGHNTVSWYQQALGQGPQFIFQYYREEENGRGNFPPRFSGLQFPNYSSELNVNALELDDSALYLCASSLASGAYEQYFGPGTRLTVT.